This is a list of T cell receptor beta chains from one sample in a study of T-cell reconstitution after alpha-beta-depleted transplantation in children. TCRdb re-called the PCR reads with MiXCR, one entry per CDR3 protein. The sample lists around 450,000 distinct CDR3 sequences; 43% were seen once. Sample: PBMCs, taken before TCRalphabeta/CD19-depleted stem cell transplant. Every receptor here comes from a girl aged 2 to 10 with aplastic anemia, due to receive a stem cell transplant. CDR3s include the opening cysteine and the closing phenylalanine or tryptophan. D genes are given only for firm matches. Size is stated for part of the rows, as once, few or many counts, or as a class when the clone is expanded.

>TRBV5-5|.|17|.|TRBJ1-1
CASNLGLSRGWSTEAFF
TGTGCCAGCAACTTGGGGTTAAGCCGGGGGTGGAGTACTGAAGCTTTCTTT
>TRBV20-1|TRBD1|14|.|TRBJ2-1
CSASRGGVYNEQFF
TGCAGTGCTAGCCGAGGGGGCGTATACAACGAGCAGTTCTTC
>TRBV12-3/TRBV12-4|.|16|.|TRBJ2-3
CASSPIFGTGKDTQYF
TGTGCCAGCAGCCCCATTTTCGGGACCGGGAAAGATACGCAGTATTTT
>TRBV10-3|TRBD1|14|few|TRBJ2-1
CASVAGQGGNEQFF
TGTGCCTCCGTGGCGGGACAGGGAGGTAATGAGCAGTTCTTC
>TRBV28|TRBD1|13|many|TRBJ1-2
CASRDSDLGGYTF
TGTGCCAGCCGGGACAGTGACCTTGGGGGCTACACCTTC
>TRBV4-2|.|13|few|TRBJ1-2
CASSQDWGAGYTF
TGTGCCAGCAGCCAAGATTGGGGGGCTGGCTACACCTTC
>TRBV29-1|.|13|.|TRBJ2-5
CSVEPPGVETQYF
TGCAGCGTTGAACCCCCGGGAGTAGAGACCCAGTACTTC
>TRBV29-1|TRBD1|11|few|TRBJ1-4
CSAGTAEKLFF
TGCAGCGCTGGGACAGCCGAAAAACTGTTTTTT
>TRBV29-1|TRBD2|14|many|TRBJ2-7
CSVDVGRASNEQYF
TGCAGCGTTGATGTGGGGAGGGCCTCCAACGAGCAGTACTTC
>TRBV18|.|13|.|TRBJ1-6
CASSQGEGSPLHF
TGTGCCAGCTCACAGGGTGAGGGCTCACCCCTCCACTTT
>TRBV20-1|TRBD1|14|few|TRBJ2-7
CSASDRALSYEQYF
TGCAGTGCTTCTGACAGGGCGCTATCCTACGAGCAGTACTTC
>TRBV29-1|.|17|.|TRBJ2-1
CSVDSPKVFSSYNEQFF
TGCAGCGTAGACAGCCCCAAGGTATTTAGCTCCTACAATGAGCAGTTCTTC
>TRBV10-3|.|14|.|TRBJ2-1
CAIRDPRGWNEQFF
TGTGCCATCAGGGATCCCAGGGGATGGAATGAGCAGTTCTTC
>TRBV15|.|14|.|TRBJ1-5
CATKRGGGGQPQHF
TGTGCCACCAAAAGGGGAGGGGGAGGTCAGCCCCAGCATTTT
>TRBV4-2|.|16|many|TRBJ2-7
CASSQEWGPYSYEQYF
TGTGCCAGCAGCCAAGAGTGGGGACCGTACTCCTACGAGCAGTACTTC
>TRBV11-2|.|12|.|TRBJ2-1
CASSLIGDEQFF
TGTGCCAGCAGCTTAATCGGGGATGAGCAGTTCTTC
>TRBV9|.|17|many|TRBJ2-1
CASSGGRGGLSYNEQFF
TGTGCCAGCAGCGGGGGGCGAGGGGGTCTCTCCTACAATGAGCAGTTCTTC
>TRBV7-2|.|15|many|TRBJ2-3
CASSSRLVSTDTQYF
TGTGCCAGCAGCTCAAGATTGGTATCCACAGATACGCAGTATTTT
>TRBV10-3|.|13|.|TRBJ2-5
CAISRGVQETQYF
TGTGCCATCAGCCGAGGGGTTCAGGAGACCCAGTACTTC
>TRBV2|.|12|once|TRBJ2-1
CATQKGGGEQFF
TGTGCCACCCAAAAGGGGGGTGGTGAGCAGTTCTTC
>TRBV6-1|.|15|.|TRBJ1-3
CASSETGGPGNTIYF
TGTGCCAGCAGTGAGACGGGGGGACCTGGAAACACCATATATTTT
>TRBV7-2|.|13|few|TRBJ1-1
CASMRGMNTEAFF
TGTGCCAGCATGAGAGGCATGAACACTGAAGCTTTCTTT
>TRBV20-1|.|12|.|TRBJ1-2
CSASGGRDGYTF
TGCAGTGCTAGTGGGGGGAGAGATGGCTACACCTTC
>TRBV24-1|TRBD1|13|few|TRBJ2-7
CATRTGTSYEQYF
TGTGCCACCCGGACAGGGACCTCCTACGAGCAGTACTTC
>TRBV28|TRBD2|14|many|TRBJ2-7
CASSQLAGDYEQYF
TGTGCCAGCAGCCAACTAGCGGGAGACTACGAGCAGTACTTC
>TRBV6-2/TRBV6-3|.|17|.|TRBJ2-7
CASSPTLGPREPLEQYF
TGTGCCAGCAGCCCGACCTTAGGACCGCGAGAACCCCTCGAGCAGTACTTC
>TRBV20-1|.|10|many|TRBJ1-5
CSASRKPQHF
TGCAGTGCTAGCCGCAAGCCCCAGCATTTT
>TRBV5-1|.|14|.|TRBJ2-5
CASSARTVQETQYF
TGCGCCAGCAGCGCAAGGACTGTTCAAGAGACCCAGTACTTC
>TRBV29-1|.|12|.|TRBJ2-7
CSAKGGPYEQYF
TGCAGCGCAAAGGGGGGGCCCTACGAGCAGTACTTC
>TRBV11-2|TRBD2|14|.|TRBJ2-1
CASSLGGSLDEQFF
TGTGCCAGCAGCTTGGGCGGGAGTTTGGATGAGCAGTTCTTC
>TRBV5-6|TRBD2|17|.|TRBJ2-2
CASTKEASGRHTGELFF
TGTGCCAGCACCAAGGAGGCTAGCGGCCGTCACACCGGGGAGCTGTTTTTT
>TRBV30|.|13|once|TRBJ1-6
CAWSVRGNSPLHF
TGTGCCTGGAGTGTACGCGGGAATTCACCCCTCCACTTT
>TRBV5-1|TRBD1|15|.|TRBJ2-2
CASRAGTGNTGELFF
TGCGCCAGCCGTGCCGGGACAGGCAACACCGGGGAGCTGTTTTTT
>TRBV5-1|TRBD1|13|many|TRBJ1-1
CASSLDGRGVAFF
TGCGCCAGCAGCTTGGACGGCAGGGGGGTAGCTTTCTTT
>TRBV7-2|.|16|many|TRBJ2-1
CASSLGTRSRYNEQFF
TGTGCCAGCAGCTTAGGGACCCGGTCGAGATACAATGAGCAGTTCTTC
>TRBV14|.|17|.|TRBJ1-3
CASSPHDGRQPGNTIYF
TGTGCCAGCAGCCCCCATGATGGCAGACAGCCTGGAAACACCATATATTTT
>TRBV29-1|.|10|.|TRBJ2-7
CSVGGLEQYF
TGCAGCGTTGGGGGGCTCGAGCAGTACTTC
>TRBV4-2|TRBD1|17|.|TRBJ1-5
CASSQDQTGGDNQPQHF
TGTGCCAGCAGCCAAGATCAAACAGGGGGGGACAATCAGCCCCAGCATTTT
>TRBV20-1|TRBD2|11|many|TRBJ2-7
CSARDGREQYF
TGCAGTGCTAGGGACGGGAGGGAGCAGTACTTC
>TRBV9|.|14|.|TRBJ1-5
CASSAGISNQPQHF
TGTGCCAGCAGCGCAGGTATTAGCAATCAGCCCCAGCATTTT
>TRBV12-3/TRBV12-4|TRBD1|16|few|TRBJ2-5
CASSPSRTGGLETQYF
TGTGCCAGCAGTCCTTCGCGGACAGGGGGCTTGGAGACCCAGTACTTC
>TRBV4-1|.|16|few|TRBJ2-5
CASSQDWQPQQETQYF
TGCGCCAGCAGCCAAGATTGGCAGCCTCAGCAAGAGACCCAGTACTTC
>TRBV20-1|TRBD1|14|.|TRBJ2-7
CSASHRDRVHEQYF
TGCAGTGCGTCACACCGGGACAGGGTCCACGAGCAGTACTTC
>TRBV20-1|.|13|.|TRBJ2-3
CSARIPATDTQYF
TGCAGTGCTAGAATTCCGGCCACAGATACGCAGTATTTT
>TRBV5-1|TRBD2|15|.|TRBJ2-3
CASSFGVREGDTQYF
TGCGCCAGCAGCTTCGGGGTCCGGGAGGGAGATACGCAGTATTTT
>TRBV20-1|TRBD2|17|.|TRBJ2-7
CSARDEETSGMPYEQYF
TGCAGTGCTAGAGATGAGGAGACTAGCGGGATGCCTTACGAGCAGTACTTC
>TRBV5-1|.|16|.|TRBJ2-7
CASSAPGGLNVYEQYF
TGCGCCAGCAGCGCCCCAGGGGGACTGAACGTCTACGAGCAGTACTTC
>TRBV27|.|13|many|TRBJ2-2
CASSPIRGGELFF
TGTGCCAGCAGTCCTATCCGGGGCGGGGAGCTGTTTTTT
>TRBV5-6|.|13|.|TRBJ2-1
CASSLSPANEQFF
TGTGCCAGCAGCTTGTCCCCGGCTAATGAGCAGTTCTTC
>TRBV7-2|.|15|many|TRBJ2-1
CASSLQRAGYNEQFF
TGTGCCAGCAGCTTACAGCGGGCGGGTTACAATGAGCAGTTCTTC
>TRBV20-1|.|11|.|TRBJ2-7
CSGQGLYEQYF
TGCAGTGGGCAGGGGCTGTACGAGCAGTACTTC
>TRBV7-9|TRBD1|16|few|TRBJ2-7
CASSFWGQGKKDEQYF
TGTGCCAGCAGCTTTTGGGGACAGGGGAAGAAGGACGAGCAGTACTTC
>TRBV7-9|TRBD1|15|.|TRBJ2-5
CASSLGGTGLETQYF
TGTGCCAGCAGCTTAGGAGGGACAGGGCTAGAGACCCAGTACTTC